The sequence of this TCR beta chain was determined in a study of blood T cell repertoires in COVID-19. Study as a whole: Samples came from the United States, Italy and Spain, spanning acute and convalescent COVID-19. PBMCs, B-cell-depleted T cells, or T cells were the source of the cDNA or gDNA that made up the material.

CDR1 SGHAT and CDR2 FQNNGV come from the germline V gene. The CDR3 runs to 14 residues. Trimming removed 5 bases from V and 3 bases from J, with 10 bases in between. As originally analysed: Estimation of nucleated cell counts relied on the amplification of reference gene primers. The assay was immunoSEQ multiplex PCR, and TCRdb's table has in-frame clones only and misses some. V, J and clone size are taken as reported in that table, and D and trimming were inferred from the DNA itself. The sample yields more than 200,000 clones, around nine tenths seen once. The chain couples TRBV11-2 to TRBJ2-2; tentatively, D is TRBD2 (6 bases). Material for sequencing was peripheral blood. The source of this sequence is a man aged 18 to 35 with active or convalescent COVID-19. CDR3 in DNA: TGTGCCAGCAGCCCCGGAGGGGACACCGGGGAGCTGTTTTTT. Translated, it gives CASSPGGDTGELFF.